Listed below are T cell receptor beta chains from one sample, sequenced in a study of blood T cell repertoires in COVID-19. Clones were sequenced by immunoSEQ multiplex PCR, and TCRdb holds only the in-frame ones, with some missing. The sample includes about 140,000 clones, around 86% of them seen just once. Sequencing input: peripheral blood. The receptors come from a human donor in a cohort sampled during active COVID-19. The conserved cysteine and the conserved F or W are not part of the CDR3 here. Each record gives: J gene, V gene, CDR3 protein.

TRBJ1-2	TRBV5-1	ASSDGTAANYGYT
TRBJ1-4	TRBV5-5	ASSIQGAGEKLF
TRBJ1-1	TRBV9	ASSGQGGDTEAF
TRBJ2-1	TRBV6-6	ASSYSIDRNEQF
TRBJ1-2	TRBV6-6	ASRLGQGYYGYT
TRBJ2-1	TRBV5-1	ASSLRDRGLNEQF
TRBJ2-4	TRBV6-5	ASRAGRGRENIQY
TRBJ2-7	TRBV7-3	ASSLLFGVSYEQY
TRBJ2-3	TRBV2	ASISARGHTDTQY
TRBJ1-2	TRBV28	ASSLTPGRAGNGYT
TRBJ2-5	TRBV7-9	ASSARGQAEETQY
TRBJ2-5	TRBV5-1	ASTSGGEETQY
TRBJ2-7	TRBV5-4	ASSLGGESSYEQY
TRBJ1-1	TRBV5-4	ASSLGNRAPRNAEAF
TRBJ1-6	TRBV5-1	ASSLVRGPGNSPLH
TRBJ2-5	TRBV7-7	ASSLAGLGETQY
TRBJ2-7	TRBV27	ASSSGLAETYEQY
TRBJ2-1	TRBV4-1	ASTTGVGNEQF
TRBJ1-1	TRBV7-9	ATTIRGLTNTEAF
TRBJ2-6	TRBV5-6	ASSLRTGGGTGANVLT
TRBJ2-3	TRBV6-6	ASSHGGGRTDTQY
TRBJ2-7	TRBV5-5	ASTPLGPPYEQY
TRBJ2-2	TRBV6-1	ASSEAWGGIGELF
TRBJ2-3	TRBV10-3	AISEPGLTDTQY
TRBJ2-6	TRBV9	ASSARTGGSGANVLT
TRBJ1-5	TRBV27	ASSPLNQPQH
TRBJ2-7	TRBV5-1	ASSLEQGAHYEQY
TRBJ2-1	TRBV10-1	ASSDQGGFVQF
TRBJ2-5	TRBV2	ASRKGPGSTTETQY